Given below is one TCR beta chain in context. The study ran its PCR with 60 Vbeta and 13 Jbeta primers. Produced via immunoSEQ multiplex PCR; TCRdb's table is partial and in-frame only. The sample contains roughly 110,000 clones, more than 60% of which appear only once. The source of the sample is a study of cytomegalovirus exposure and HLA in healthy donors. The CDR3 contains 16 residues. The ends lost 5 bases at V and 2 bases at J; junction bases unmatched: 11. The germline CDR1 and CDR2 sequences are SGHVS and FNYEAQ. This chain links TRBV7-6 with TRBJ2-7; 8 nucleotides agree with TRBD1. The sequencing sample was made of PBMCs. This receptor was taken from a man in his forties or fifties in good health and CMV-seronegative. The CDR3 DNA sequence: TGTGCCAGCAGCCCCGAGACTCGACAGGGGACCTACGAGCAGTACTTC. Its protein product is CASSPETRQGTYEQYF.